Shown below are 27 T cell receptor beta chains from a single sample sequenced in a study of T cell clonotyping in hematopoietic cell transplantation. The protocol was immunoSEQ multiplex PCR, while the TCRdb copy is restricted to in-frame clones and leaves out a portion. The sample shows roughly 18,000 clones, 86% of them seen only once. Time point of the sample: recipient sample about 28 days before transplant, after cytoreduction. Sequenced material: peripheral blood mononuclear cells, taken before stem cell transplant. Receptors were obtained from a man aged 45-60 years with acute myeloid leukemia. Some clones in this sample may be carry-over from other donors' samples.

The chain has TRBV7-6 and TRBJ1-2; D remains unclear. Germline V gene data show CDR1 as SGHVS and CDR2 as FNYEAQ. Between the trimmed V and J ends, which lost 3 bases and 6 bases, there was a span of 11 bases. CDR3 length: 13 amino acids. The CDR3 loop is CASSLTRRDGYTF. The CDR3 nucleotides are TGTGCCAGCAGCTTGACCCGGCGAGATGGCTACACCTTC.

This chain uses TRBV27 with TRBJ2-7; the match to TRBD1 covers 8 bases. Germline lookup yields CDR1 MNHEY and CDR2 SMNVEV (reference sequence). Trimming removed 3 bases from V and 2 bases from J; junction bases left unmatched: 12. This CDR3 is built from 17 residues. The CDR3, as DNA: TGTGCCAGCAGTTTCCGCTCCCCCGGGACAGGAGCCTACGAGCAGTACTTC. It yields the protein CASSFRSPGTGAYEQYF.

The gene calls are TRBV18 and TRBJ1-2; 8 bases line up with TRBD1. The CDR3 is made up of 14 amino acids. Trimming at V came to 6 bases and at J to 3 bases, leaving 6 bases not matched to a gene. Germline V gene data show CDR1 as KGHSH and CDR2 as LQKENI. For the CDR3, the DNA is TGTGCCAGCTCGTCGACAGGGGCCCACTATGGCTACACCTTC. Residues: CASSSTGAHYGYTF.

This chain uses TRBV15 with TRBJ2-5; 7 nucleotides agree with TRBD1. From germline, CDR1 is LNHNV and CDR2 YYDKDF (reference sequence). V shed 0 bases, J shed 7 bases, and the junction held 14 bases outside the gene matches. This CDR3 region has 17 residues. The CDR3 is CATSRDLVRGSLWTQYF. The CDR3 DNA sequence: TGTGCCACCAGCAGAGATTTGGTCAGGGGGAGCTTATGGACCCAGTACTTC.

As for this clone: The junction does not match germline at one end; this may be a read error. The rearrangement uses TRBV4-3 and TRBJ2-7, with 9 bases identical to TRBD1. This CDR3 contains 14 residues. CDR1 and CDR2 (germline): LGHNA, YSLEER. CDR3 nucleotides: TGCGCCACCAGCCAGGACAGGGGTAACTACGAGCAGTACTTC. This sequence encodes CATSQDRGNYEQYF.

The genes are TRBV2 and TRBJ1-4; possible D gene TRBD1, 5 bases. The CDR3 has 16 residues. Germline V lookup: CDR1 SNHLY, CDR2 FYNNEI. With 6 bases removed from V and 3 bases from J, the gap between germline ends came to 17 bases. This CDR3 reads CASRNGLLGPNEKLFF. As DNA, the CDR3 is TGTGCCAGCAGAAACGGACTTTTGGGGCCTAATGAAAAACTGTTTTTT.

This chain joins TRBV4-1 and TRBJ2-7; 7 bases fit TRBD2. CDR3 length: 19 amino acids. In germline, CDR1 is MGHRA, CDR2 YSYEKL. V dropped 0 bases and J dropped 1; count of bases not matched to a gene: 15. CDR3 loop: CASSQEWGGIGLRSYEQYF. The CDR3 nucleotides read TGCGCCAGCAGCCAAGAGTGGGGGGGTATCGGGCTTCGATCCTACGAGCAGTACTTC.

This clone was seen only a few times. The chain recombines TRBV7-9 with TRBJ2-7; 7 positions agree with TRBD1. Trimming took 4 bases from V and 3 from J; bases not matched to a gene: 6. This CDR3 is 14 amino acids long. CDR1 and CDR2 (germline): SEHNR, FQNEAQ (reference sequence). The CDR3 spells CASSSNRGVYEQYF. CDR3 nucleotides: TGTGCCAGCAGCTCCAACAGGGGTGTCTACGAGCAGTACTTC.

The chain couples TRBV27 to TRBJ2-2; 8 nucleotides match TRBD2. Germline V gene data show CDR1 as MNHEY and CDR2 as SMNVEV (reference sequence). The CDR3 runs 15 residues. V lost 5 bases to trimming and J lost 4 bases; unmatched junction nucleotides: 6. CDR3 DNA: TGTGCCAGCAGTAGAGCGGGGGACACCACCGGGGAGCTGTTTTTT. It encodes CASSRAGDTTGELFF.

V gene TRBV5-4 combines with J gene TRBJ1-3, with D unclear. The germline V gene has CDR1 SGHNT and CDR2 YYREEE (reference sequence). The ends were cut back, 4 bases at V and 0 bases at J, with 14 bases in the middle. The CDR3 has 16 amino acids. The CDR3 loop is CASSTERPGSGNTIYF. The CDR3 DNA is TGTGCCAGCAGCACGGAGCGGCCGGGCTCTGGAAACACCATATATTTT.

V is TRBV27 and J is TRBJ1-2; a possible D gene is TRBD1 (5 bases). The germline V gene encodes CDR1 MNHEY and CDR2 SMNVEV (reference sequence). CDR3 size: 14 residues. The V end lost 7 bases, the J end lost 2 bases, and 14 bases lay between the germline ends. The DNA of the CDR3 is TGTGCCAGCAAAAGGGACTTATCAAACTATGGCTACACCTTC. Translating it yields CASKRDLSNYGYTF.

The chain has TRBV2 and TRBJ2-7; TRBD1 agrees at 7 bases. With 3 bases clipped from V and 8 bases from J, the junction kept 16 bases outside the gene matches. The CDR3 extends over 16 amino acids. Germline CDR1 reads SNHLY; CDR2 reads FYNNEI. The CDR3 sequence: CASSEGSGGQTYKQYF. CDR3 nucleotides: TGTGCCAGCAGTGAGGGGAGTGGGGGACAGACATACAAGCAGTACTTC.

This chain joins TRBV28 and TRBJ2-2; D is undetermined. CDR3 size: 13 residues. With 3 bases removed from V and 4 bases from J, the gap between germline ends came to 6 bases. Germline V gene data show CDR1 as MDHEN and CDR2 as SYDVKM. The CDR3 nucleotides read TGTGCCAGCAGTTTTCCTCCCACCGGGGAGCTGTTTTTT. As protein: CASSFPPTGELFF.

The chain's CDR3 is CASSGTATNEKLFF. The CDR3 DNA follows: TGCGCCAGCAGCGGGACTGCAACTAATGAAAAACTGTTTTTT. V and J are TRBV5-1 and TRBJ1-4; possible D gene TRBD1, 5 bases. The length of the CDR3 is 14 residues. The germline V gene encodes CDR1 SGHRS and CDR2 YFSETQ. V lost 4 bases to trimming and J lost 0 bases, with 7 bases between them.

V usage is TRBV7-2 and J usage is TRBJ1-1, with a possible D match to TRBD1 (5 bases). The CDR3 contains 17 residues. Germline values: CDR1 SGHTA, CDR2 FQGNSA. V shed 1 base and J shed 1 base, with 16 bases lying between them. The CDR3 coding sequence is TGTGCCAGCAGCTTAGGGTTCGGGACCTGGGGGAACACTGAAGCTTTCTTT. Amino acid sequence: CASSLGFGTWGNTEAFF. The full variable domain, in which reference TRBV7-2 and TRBJ1-1 provide the parts outside the CDR3, is GAGVSQSPSNKVTEKGKDVELRCDPISGHTALYWYRQSLGQGLEFLIYFQGNSAPDKSGLPSDRFSAERTGGSVSTLTIQRTQQEDSAVYLCASSLGFGTWGNTEAFFGQGTRLTVV.

This rearrangement joins TRBV7-8 to TRBJ2-5, with a tentative D call TRBD1 (6 bases). The germline gives CDR1 SGHVS, CDR2 FQNEAQ. This CDR3 has 14 amino acids. The ends were cut back, 1 base at V and 4 bases at J, with 10 bases in the middle. The CDR3 DNA follows: TGTGCCAGCAGCTTAGTGACAGGTCGAGAGACCCAGTACTTC. This sequence encodes CASSLVTGRETQYF. Drawing the rest from reference TRBV7-8 and TRBJ2-5, the complete variable domain is GAGVSQSPRYKVAKRGQDVALRCDPISGHVSLFWYQQALGQGPEFLTYFQNEAQLDKSGLPSDRFFAERPEGSVSTLKIQRTQQEDSAVYLCASSLVTGRETQYFGPGTRLLVL.

The chain links TRBV11-2 to TRBJ2-5; possibly TRBD2 for D (7 bases). The germline gives CDR1 SGHAT, CDR2 FQNNGV. The V end was cut by 3 bases, the J end by 5 bases, with 13 bases between. This CDR3 is 14 amino acids long. CDR3 nucleotides: TGTGCCAGCAGCTTGGGGGGGCTCGGGGAGACCCAGTACTTC. Residues: CASSLGGLGETQYF.

This chain uses TRBV5-6 with TRBJ2-7, with 9 nucleotides matching TRBD2. The CDR3 totals 15 residues. V lost 1 base, J lost 7 bases, and 9 bases stayed unmatched. Germline loops: CDR1 SGHDT, CDR2 YYEEEE. The CDR3 DNA sequence: TGTGCCAGCAGCTTGCGAGCGGGGGGCTCTGGGGAGCAGTACTTC. Protein sequence: CASSLRAGGSGEQYF. Combining the CDR3 with reference TRBV5-6 and TRBJ2-7 gives the whole variable domain DAGVTQSPTHLIKTRGQQVTLRCSPKSGHDTVSWYQQALGQGPQFIFQYYEEEERQRGNFPDRFSGHQFPNYSSELNVNALLLGDSALYLCASSLRAGGSGEQYFGPGTRLTVT.

This clone was observed a single time. The chain carries TRBV4-3 and TRBJ1-5, with D possibly TRBD1 on 5 matching bases. The CDR3 is made up of 18 amino acids. CDR1 is LGHNA and CDR2 is YSLEER in the germline V gene. V was shortened by 4 bases and J by 9 bases, with 28 bases between the two germline ends. The CDR3: CASSPEPPAAGTQRPQHF. For the CDR3, the DNA is TGCGCCAGCAGCCCCGAACCTCCCGCGGCCGGGACGCAGCGGCCCCAGCATTTT.

This clone was seen only once. V gene TRBV19 combines with J gene TRBJ2-3; the D gene is possibly TRBD1 (7 bases). The V gene's germline CDR1 is LNHDA and CDR2 SQIVND (reference sequence). CDR3 length: 17 residues. V shed 4 bases and J shed 0 bases, with 17 bases lying between them. This CDR3 is CASSRRPTGTSTDTQYF. CDR3 nucleotides: TGTGCCAGTAGTAGACGACCGACAGGGACTAGCACAGATACGCAGTATTTT.

V is TRBV6-1 and J is TRBJ2-5; a possible D gene is TRBD2 (6 bases). This CDR3 is built from 13 residues. CDR1 MNHNS and CDR2 SASEGT come from the germline V gene. Trimming removed 3 bases from V and 4 bases from J, with 9 bases in between. Written as DNA, the CDR3 is TGTGCCAGCAGTGACTGGCGGGGAGAGACCCAGTACTTC. Translating gives CASSDWRGETQYF.

This chain joins TRBV30 and TRBJ1-1, with D perhaps TRBD1 (6 bases). The CDR3 extends over 14 amino acids. Per germline, CDR1 GTSNPN and CDR2 SVGIG (reference sequence). Trimming left V 1 base short and J 4 bases short, with 13 bases between. The CDR3 protein is CAWSATGGLTEAFF. The CDR3 DNA is TGTGCCTGGAGTGCAACGGGGGGCCTCACTGAAGCTTTCTTT.

The chain couples TRBV18 to TRBJ1-5; D ambiguous. V lost 3 bases, J lost 9 bases, and 15 bases lay in between. CDR3 length: 14 residues. The germline CDR1 and CDR2 sequences are KGHSH and LQKENI. CDR3 sequence (DNA): TGTGCCAGCTCACCCGGTTCAATTGGTTGGCCCCAGCATTTT. Protein product: CASSPGSIGWPQHF.

This clone was observed once. This chain joins TRBV7-8 and TRBJ1-1, with D possibly matching TRBD1 (6 bases). Trimming shortened V by 5 bases and J by 0 bases, and 19 bases separated the two germline ends. The germline V gene has CDR1 SGHVS and CDR2 FQNEAQ. CDR3 length: 17 amino acids. The CDR3 bases are TGTGCCAGCAGCACCGGGGGCGGACGGTTTATGAACACTGAAGCTTTCTTT. It is translated as CASSTGGGRFMNTEAFF.

The V call is TRBV10-3, the J call TRBJ2-7; D not certain. Trimming pared 0 bases from V and 5 bases from J, leaving 11 bases between. From germline, CDR1 is ENHRY and CDR2 SYGVKD. The CDR3 totals 14 residues. The CDR3 loop reads CAISESTGPNEQYF. The CDR3 region has the DNA TGTGCCATCAGTGAGTCGACCGGCCCCAACGAGCAGTACTTC.

V is TRBV5-6 and J is TRBJ2-1; D is possibly TRBD1 (6 bases). This CDR3 has 16 residues. Germline V gives CDR1 SGHDT, CDR2 YYEEEE. Trimming left V 0 bases short and J 8 bases short, with 18 bases between. For the CDR3, the DNA is TGTGCCAGCAGCTTGGGGGTCAGGGGTTACTGGGATGAGCAGTTCTTC. Protein: CASSLGVRGYWDEQFF.

This clone was counted once. This chain links TRBV10-3 with TRBJ2-3, with D unresolved. Germline CDR1 reads ENHRY; CDR2 reads SYGVKD. The CDR3 loop spans 14 amino acids. V lost 3 bases and J 6 bases, leaving 13 bases between the germline ends. The CDR3 region has the DNA TGTGCCATCAGTGAACCCGGGCTCGGGGATACGCAGTATTTT. It specifies CAISEPGLGDTQYF.